The 13 T cell receptor beta chains presented below share a single source sample, sequenced in a study. TCRdb fed the 5' RACE reads into MiXCR, producing one record per CDR3 protein. Of roughly 50,000 distinct CDR3 sequences in the sample, almost 25% were seen once. Sequenced input: tumor-infiltrating naive CD4+ T cells sorted from the breast tumor. Subset reported: naive CD4+ T cells, CD4+CD45RA+CD25-. The receptor source for this set is a female donor with breast cancer.

The J gene is TRBJ2-7, the V gene TRBV20-1; unclear D gene. V gave up 0 bases and J gave up 5 bases, with 8 bases separating them. The CDR3 runs to 12 residues. Germline CDR1 and CDR2: DFQATT and SNEGSKA (reference sequence). CDR3 DNA: TGCAGTGCTAGAGATATGGGTAACGAGCAGTACTTC. Its translation is CSARDMGNEQYF.

In this sample, this clonotype turned up many times. J is TRBJ2-1 and V is TRBV7-9; D remains unclear. Trimming removed 1 base at V and 9 bases at J, with 10 bases between. The germline V gene has CDR1 SEHNR and CDR2 FQNEAQ (reference sequence). The CDR3 extends over 13 amino acids. The CDR3 spells CASSLVEIAEQFF. The CDR3 DNA sequence: TGTGCCAGCAGCTTAGTAGAGATAGCTGAGCAGTTCTTC.

The chain combines TRBV29-1 with TRBJ1-5, with D uncertain. The V end was cut by 5 bases, the J end by 3 bases, with 14 bases between. The CDR3 totals 14 residues. The V gene's germline CDR1 is SQVTM and CDR2 ANQGSEA. CDR3 amino acids: CSVIFGQHNQPQHF. CDR3 nucleotides: TGCAGCGTTATCTTCGGCCAGCACAATCAGCCCCAGCATTTT.

This chain joins TRBV5-4 and TRBJ2-3, with TRBD2 matching over 12 bases. Trimming at V came to 4 bases and at J to 4 bases, leaving 10 bases not matched to a gene. Looked up from germline, CDR1 is SGHNT and CDR2 is YYREEE (reference sequence). The CDR3 sequence is 17 residues long. DNA of the CDR3: TGTGCCAGCAGCCCCGGTTCCCCTAGCGGGAGGGCAGATACGCAGTATTTT. Its protein product is CASSPGSPSGRADTQYF.

This clonotype occurred a few times. The chain has TRBV20-1 and TRBJ2-3; 8 bases agree with TRBD1. Germline CDR1 and CDR2: DFQATT and SNEGSKA (reference sequence). The length of the CDR3 is 14 residues. J lost 3 bases, V lost 5 bases, and 7 bases had no gene match. The CDR3 region has the DNA TGCAGTGCTTCGACAGGGGCCGTAACAGATACGCAGTATTTT. Amino acids: CSASTGAVTDTQYF.

In nucleotides, the CDR3 is TGTGCCAGCAGCCCCGGGACCGCGAACACCGGGGAGCTGTTTTTT. Its protein is CASSPGTANTGELFF. The chain employs TRBV7-2 and TRBJ2-2; perhaps D is TRBD1 or TRBD2 (5 bases each). V was cut by 5 bases and J by 0 bases, with 10 bases left in between. The CDR3 covers 15 residues. Looked up from germline, CDR1 is SGHTA and CDR2 is FQGNSA.

This clonotype appeared a few times. This sequence joins TRBV7-8 and TRBJ2-1; maybe TRBD2 (5 bases). The CDR3 is 14 residues long. Between the trimmed V and J ends, which lost 7 bases and 6 bases, there was a span of 16 bases. From germline, CDR1 is SGHVS and CDR2 FQNEAQ. The CDR3 here is CASTMRRGGNEQFF. DNA of the CDR3: TGTGCCAGCACCATGCGGCGTGGAGGCAATGAGCAGTTCTTC.

Comment on this clonotype: This is likely a read error, given that the CDR3 carries no conserved phenylalanine or tryptophan at its end. V gene TRBV5-6 combines with J gene TRBJ1-1; no clear D. Germline assignment: CDR1 SGHDT and CDR2 YYEEEE. The V gene lost 3 bases and the J gene lost 5 bases, with 11 bases spanning the gap. CDR3 size: 13 residues. CDR3 region: CASSSIGGTEAFS. CDR3 sequence (DNA): TGTGCCAGCAGCTCTATCGGAGGGACTGAAGCTTTCTCT.

This chain links TRBV7-2 with TRBJ2-7; 13 bases line up with TRBD2. V shed 2 bases, J shed 10 bases, and the junction held 5 bases outside the gene matches. Germline V gene sequence: CDR1 SGHTA, CDR2 FQGNSA. The CDR3 runs to 14 residues. CDR3 in DNA: TGTGCCAGCAGCTTAACTAGCGGGAGGGGTGGACAGTACTTC. It yields the protein CASSLTSGRGGQYF.

The chain links TRBV4-1 to TRBJ1-3; a possible D gene is TRBD1 (5 bases). Germline loops: CDR1 MGHRA, CDR2 YSYEKL. This CDR3 has 17 amino acids. V was clipped by 0 bases and J by 2 bases, with 14 bases between them. CDR3 protein: CASSQDLQGVPGNTIYF. CDR3 bases: TGCGCCAGCAGCCAAGATTTGCAGGGAGTACCTGGAAACACCATATATTTT.

This clonotype is termed medium-sized. The chain combines TRBV5-1 with TRBJ2-7; possibly TRBD2 for D (5 bases). Trimming pared 5 bases from V and 4 bases from J, leaving 13 bases between. The V gene's germline CDR1 is SGHRS and CDR2 YFSETQ. CDR3 size: 13 residues. CDR3 protein: CASRPDGIYEQYF. CDR3 DNA: TGCGCCAGCAGACCGGACGGGATTTACGAGCAGTACTTC.

This clonotype was recorded a few times. J is TRBJ1-5 and V is TRBV4-1, with D possibly matching TRBD1 (5 bases). The germline V gene has CDR1 MGHRA and CDR2 YSYEKL. V lost 2 bases and J lost 7, with 9 bases in between. The CDR3 runs 13 residues. CDR3 amino acids: CASSQLRGQPQHF. The CDR3 DNA is TGCGCCAGCAGCCAACTAAGGGGCCAGCCCCAGCATTTT.

This clonotype was found a few times. The rearrangement uses TRBV5-1 and TRBJ2-5; D possibly matches TRBD1 or TRBD2 (6 bases each). V was shortened by 2 bases and J by 5 bases, with 19 bases between the two germline ends. This CDR3 comprises 16 residues. CDR1 and CDR2 from the germline V gene are SGHRS and YFSETQ. The CDR3 spells CASSFGGTGSVETQYF. Written as DNA, the CDR3 is TGCGCCAGCAGCTTCGGGGGAACAGGGTCTGTGGAGACCCAGTACTTC.